The next 25 T cell receptor beta chains were all read from a single sample in a study of T cells in Graves' hyperthyroidism and ophthalmopathy. Researchers took RNA transcripts and amplified the TCR beta CDR3 regions from them. With the HTBI primer set, the TCR CDR3 went through a first round of RT-PCR. TCRdb used MiXCR to reprocess the multiplex PCR reads, holding one entry per CDR3 protein. Counted here are some 460,000 distinct CDR3 sequences, 15% to 19% occurring once; the ten biggest clones make up about 14%. Sequencing was done on a sample of blood. The receptors were sampled from a woman aged 18-29 years with Graves' hyperthyroidism.

This clonotype has just a few counts. This clone may be a read error of a much larger clone one base away. The chain joins TRBV28 to TRBJ2-7; D assignment may be TRBD1 or TRBD2 (5 bases each). Germline loops: CDR1 MDHEN, CDR2 SYDVKM. CDR3 length: 14 amino acids. CDR3: CTSSPPGLDREQYF. The CDR3 DNA follows: TGTACCAGCAGTCCCCCGGGGCTGGACCGAGAGCAGTACTTC.

This clonotype has only a few counts. The rearrangement joins TRBV20-1 to TRBJ2-7, with 8 bases lining up with TRBD2. The CDR3 extends over 15 amino acids. From germline, CDR1 is DFQATT and CDR2 SNEGSKA (reference sequence). V was pared by 6 bases and J by 1 base, with 11 bases of the junction left unmatched. CDR3 nucleotide sequence: TGCAGTGCCGGATCAACTAGCGGTACTTCCTACGAGCAGTACTTC. Translating it yields CSAGSTSGTSYEQYF.

At least ten counts were recorded for this clonotype. The rearrangement links TRBV28 to TRBJ2-2, with D perhaps matching TRBD1 or TRBD2 (5 bases each). Trimming cost V 1 base and J 0 bases, with 15 bases left between them. The CDR3 is made up of 18 amino acids. CDR1 and CDR2 from the germline V gene are MDHEN and SYDVKM. The DNA for the CDR3 is TGTGCCAGCAGTTTATCTTTGTCCGTGGGGGCGAACACCGGGGAGCTGTTTTTT. Translating it yields CASSLSLSVGANTGELFF.

This clonotype was counted at least ten times. This chain joins TRBV12-3 or TRBV12-4 and TRBJ1-2; 7 bases agree with TRBD1. The CDR3 is 15 amino acids. The junction had 11 bases not matched to a gene; V was cut back by 6 bases and J by 4 bases. The CDR3 coding sequence is TGTGCCAGCAGGACGGGACAGTGGGGAGGCTATGGCTACACCTTC. It translates to CASRTGQWGGYGYTF.

Many counts were recorded for this clonotype. The chain employs TRBV20-1 and TRBJ2-7; unclear D gene. Trimming removed 5 bases at V and 2 bases at J, with 10 bases between. The CDR3 spans 12 residues. The germline gives CDR1 DFQATT, CDR2 SNEGSKA (reference sequence). The CDR3, as DNA: TGCAGTGCTGGGAAAACGACCTACGAGCAGTACTTC. Protein sequence: CSAGKTTYEQYF.

There are a few counts of this clonotype. A junction boundary mismatches the germline segment, possibly from a read error. The genes are TRBV7-7 and TRBJ2-3; 7 positions match TRBD2. There are 13 residues in the CDR3. In germline, CDR1 is SSHAT, CDR2 FNYEAQ (reference sequence). CDR3 DNA sequence: TGTGCTAGCAGCTCGGGGACTATTGATACGCAGTATTTT. Its translation is CASSSGTIDTQYF.

This clonotype was recorded at least ten times. V gene TRBV12-5 combines with J gene TRBJ1-2; TRBD1 matches 8 bases. The CDR3 consists of 16 residues. Germline CDR1 is LGHNT and CDR2 is FRNRAP. Trimming took 4 bases from V and 4 from J; bases not matched to a gene: 11. The CDR3 spells CASGWDRPWGSYGYTF. The CDR3 DNA reads TGTGCTAGTGGTTGGGACAGGCCCTGGGGTTCCTATGGCTACACCTTC.

This clonotype has at least ten counts. The chain couples TRBV11-2 to TRBJ2-5; D tentatively fits TRBD1 or TRBD2 (6 bases each). Trimming cost V 5 bases and J 0 bases, with 13 bases left between them. This CDR3 has 15 residues. Germline V gene sequence: CDR1 SGHAT, CDR2 FQNNGV. For the CDR3, the DNA is TGTGCCAGCAGCCAGGACGGGGGCAACCAAGAGACCCAGTACTTC. It translates to CASSQDGGNQETQYF. The full variable domain, in which reference TRBV11-2 and TRBJ2-5 provide the parts outside the CDR3, is EAGVAQSPRYKIIEKRQSVAFWCNPISGHATLYWYQQILGQGPKLLIQFQNNGVVDDSQLPKDRFSAERLKGVDSTLKIQPAKLEDSAVYLCASSQDGGNQETQYFGPGTRLLVL.

There are many counts of this clonotype. The V gene is TRBV10-1, the J gene TRBJ1-5; the match to TRBD1 covers 7 bases. CDR1 WNHNN and CDR2 SYGVQD come from the germline V gene (reference sequence). The junction had 10 bases not matched to a gene; V was cut back by 2 bases and J by 6 bases. The CDR3 contains 16 residues. This chain's CDR3 is CASSEDRVGFCQPQHF. CDR3 nucleotide sequence: TGCGCCAGCAGTGAGGACAGGGTGGGCTTTTGTCAGCCCCAGCATTTT.

The chain has TRBV12-3 or TRBV12-4 and TRBJ1-6; no clear D gene. The CDR3 is 14 residues long. V was clipped by 7 bases and J by 10 bases, with 17 bases between them. Here the CDR3 reads CASNPGIRNSPLHF. As DNA, the CDR3 is TGTGCCAGCAATCCAGGCATACGTAACTCACCCCTCCACTTT.

The chain carries TRBV19 and TRBJ1-2; weak D call: TRBD1 (5 bases). Trimming removed 7 bases from V and 1 base from J, with 16 bases in between. The CDR3 is 15 residues long. Germline V gene sequence: CDR1 LNHDA, CDR2 SQIVND (reference sequence). The CDR3, as DNA: TGTGCCAGTACCTCTTCCGAAGGGGATAACTATGGCTACACCTTC. Translating it yields CASTSSEGDNYGYTF.

The rearrangement links TRBV27 to TRBJ2-5, with D perhaps matching TRBD2 (6 bases). The germline gives CDR1 MNHEY, CDR2 SMNVEV (reference sequence). CDR3 size: 11 residues. Trimming took off 7 bases at V and 5 bases at J, with 8 bases between the two ends. The CDR3 here is CASMAGETQYF. The DNA for the CDR3 is TGTGCCAGCATGGCGGGGGAGACCCAGTACTTC.

This clonotype was seen many times. V usage is TRBV13 and J usage is TRBJ2-7; 11 bases line up with TRBD2. The CDR3 length is 14 residues. Germline CDR1 and CDR2: PRHDT and FYEKMQ (reference sequence). V gave up 4 bases and J gave up 5 bases; unmatched junction bases: 4. The CDR3 sequence is CASSSSGRPDEQYF. The CDR3 DNA follows: TGTGCCAGCAGCTCTAGCGGGAGGCCGGACGAGCAGTACTTC.

This clonotype was observed a few times. A much larger clone is a single base away; this may be a read error. CDR3 amino acids: CSARGASYEQYF. CDR3 nucleotides: TGCAGTGCTAGAGGGGCCTCCTACGAGCAGTACTTC. V and J are TRBV20-1 and TRBJ2-7, with D unresolved. V lost 1 base to trimming and J lost 0 bases, with 4 bases between them. The CDR3 consists of 12 residues. Germline V CDR1 and CDR2: DFQATT, SNEGSKA (reference sequence).

This clonotype was seen a few times. The chain employs TRBV12-3 or TRBV12-4 and TRBJ1-2; D gene unclear. The germline V and J ends were trimmed by 0 bases and 2 bases, with 10 bases remaining between them. The CDR3 consists of 15 residues. CDR3 in DNA: TGTGCCAGCAGTTTAGCGCTGAGACACAACTATGGCTACACCTTC. The encoded protein is CASSLALRHNYGYTF.

This clonotype was counted only a few times. V usage is TRBV5-1 and J usage is TRBJ2-2, with a possible D match to TRBD2 (6 bases). From germline, CDR1 is SGHRS and CDR2 YFSETQ. Deletions cut 6 bases from V and 3 bases from J, with 15 bases between. This CDR3 has 15 residues. CDR3 in amino acids: CASTRRGRYTGELFF. The CDR3 DNA is TGCGCCAGCACCCGTCGGGGGAGGTACACCGGGGAGCTGTTTTTT.

This clonotype was counted ten times or more. The chain couples TRBV5-1 to TRBJ1-1; tentative D call: TRBD1 (6 bases). Trimming removed 0 bases at V and 8 bases at J, with 20 bases between. The CDR3 runs 16 residues. In germline, CDR1 is SGHRS, CDR2 YFSETQ. CDR3 in DNA: TGCGCCAGCAGCTTGGGGGAACCGGGACAAGGCACCGAAGCTTTCTTT. Amino acid sequence: CASSLGEPGQGTEAFF.

This clonotype was recorded many times. This chain links TRBV2 with TRBJ2-3, with TRBD1 matching over 7 bases. The V segment lost 7 bases and the J segment 2 bases; nucleotides outside the gene matches: 12. The CDR3 spans 16 residues. Germline V lookup: CDR1 SNHLY, CDR2 FYNNEI. The CDR3 spells CASKDLTGRDTDTQYF. The CDR3 bases are TGTGCCAGCAAGGACTTGACAGGGCGCGACACAGATACGCAGTATTTT.

This clonotype showed up many times. The V gene is TRBV4-1, the J gene TRBJ1-5; D ambiguous. The V gene lost 3 bases and the J gene lost 0 bases, with 21 bases spanning the gap. Per the germline V gene, CDR1 is MGHRA and CDR2 is YSYEKL. The CDR3 length is 19 residues. CDR3 nucleotide sequence: TGCGCCAGCAGCCATCTAGTAAATCCTACTAGGCATAGCAATCAGCCCCAGCATTTT. Protein sequence: CASSHLVNPTRHSNQPQHF.

This clonotype showed up just once. A much larger clone differs by one base, so this may be a read error. The chain recombines TRBV7-2 with TRBJ1-2; D not certain. This CDR3 is built from 14 residues. Germline CDR1 SGHTA, CDR2 FQGNSA. The CDR3 DNA reads TGTGCCAGCAGCTTGGTTCAAGCCTTCTATGGCTACGCCTTC. This codes for CASSLVQAFYGYAF.

This clonotype was recorded many times. The chain carries TRBV20-1 and TRBJ1-1; the match to TRBD1 covers 8 bases. Germline V lookup: CDR1 DFQATT, CDR2 SNEGSKA (reference sequence). With 0 bases clipped from V and 6 bases from J, the junction kept 6 bases outside the gene matches. The CDR3 contains 14 residues. The CDR3 nucleotides are TGCAGTGCTAGAGATCCGGACAGGGTGGCTGAAGCTTTCTTT. Translation gives CSARDPDRVAEAFF.

This clonotype was counted between two and nine times. The gene calls are TRBV5-8 and TRBJ2-2; TRBD2 aligns across 13 bases. The CDR3 contains 16 residues. The J segment lost 3 bases and the V segment lost 3 bases, leaving 2 bases of the junction unmatched. Germline V gene lookup returns CDR1 SGHTS and CDR2 YDEGEE. CDR3 sequence reads: CASSSGLAGHTGELFF. In DNA, the CDR3 is TGTGCCAGCAGCTCGGGACTAGCGGGACACACCGGGGAGCTGTTTTTT.

The rearrangement joins TRBV20-1 to TRBJ2-7; 10 bases fit TRBD1. The V gene's germline CDR1 is DFQATT and CDR2 SNEGSKA (reference sequence). The junction had 24 bases not matched to a gene; V was cut back by 5 bases and J by 5 bases. The CDR3 spans 19 residues. The CDR3 sequence: CSAGRKMEKIGQGENEQYF. The CDR3, as DNA: TGCAGTGCTGGACGAAAAATGGAAAAAATAGGACAGGGGGAAAACGAGCAGTACTTC.

This clonotype was found many times. The rearrangement uses TRBV7-2 and TRBJ1-3; 7 nucleotides align to TRBD1. Germline lookup yields CDR1 SGHTA and CDR2 FQGNSA. Losses at the gene ends were 5 bases for V and 2 bases for J; bases not matched to a gene: 3. The CDR3 has 14 amino acids. CDR3 residues: CASSATGAGNTIYF. As DNA, the CDR3 is TGTGCCAGCAGCGCCACAGGGGCTGGAAACACCATATATTTT.

This clonotype was detected ten times or more. The chain combines TRBV5-1 with TRBJ1-4; D is possibly TRBD1 (6 bases). The CDR3 has 14 amino acids. Germline lookup yields CDR1 SGHRS and CDR2 YFSETQ. Between the trimmed V and J ends, which lost 4 bases and 3 bases, there was a span of 10 bases. The CDR3 loop is CASSRGAANEKLFF. CDR3 DNA: TGCGCCAGCAGCCGGGGGGCAGCTAATGAAAAACTGTTTTTT. The complete variable domain, with remaining parts taken from reference TRBV5-1 and TRBJ1-4, reads KAGVTQTPRYLIKTRGQQVTLSCSPISGHRSVSWYQQTPGQGLQFLFEYFSETQRNKGNFPGRFSGRQFSNSRSEMNVSTLELGDSALYLCASSRGAANEKLFFGSGTQLSVL.